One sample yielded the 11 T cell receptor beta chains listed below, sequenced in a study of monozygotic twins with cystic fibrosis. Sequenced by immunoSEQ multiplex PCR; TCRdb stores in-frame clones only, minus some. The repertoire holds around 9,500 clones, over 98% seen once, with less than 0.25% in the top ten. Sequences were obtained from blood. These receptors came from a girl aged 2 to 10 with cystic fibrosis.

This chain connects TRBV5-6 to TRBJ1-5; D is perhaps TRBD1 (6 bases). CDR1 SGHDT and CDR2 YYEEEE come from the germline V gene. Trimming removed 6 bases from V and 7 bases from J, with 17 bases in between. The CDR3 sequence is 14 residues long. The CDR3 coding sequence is TGTGCCAGCACCCTCAGGGGACAAGGGCAGCCCCAGCATTTT. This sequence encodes CASTLRGQGQPQHF.

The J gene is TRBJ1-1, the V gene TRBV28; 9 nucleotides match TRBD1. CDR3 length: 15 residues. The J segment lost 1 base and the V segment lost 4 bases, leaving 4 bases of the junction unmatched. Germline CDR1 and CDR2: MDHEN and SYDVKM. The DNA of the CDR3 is TGTGCCAGCAGTTATGAGGACAGGGGGAACACTGAAGCTTTCTTT. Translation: CASSYEDRGNTEAFF.

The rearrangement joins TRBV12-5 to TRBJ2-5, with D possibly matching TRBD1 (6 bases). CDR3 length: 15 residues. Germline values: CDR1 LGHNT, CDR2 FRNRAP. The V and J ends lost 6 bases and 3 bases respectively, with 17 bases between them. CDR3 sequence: CASGLNRVGEETQYF. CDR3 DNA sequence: TGTGCTAGTGGCCTAAACAGGGTGGGTGAAGAGACCCAGTACTTC.

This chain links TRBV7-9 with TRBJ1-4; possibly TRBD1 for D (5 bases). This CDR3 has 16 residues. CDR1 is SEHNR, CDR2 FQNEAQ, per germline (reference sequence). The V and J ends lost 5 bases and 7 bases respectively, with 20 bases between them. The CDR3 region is CASSESRGSGSEKLFF. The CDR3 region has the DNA TGTGCCAGCAGCGAAAGCCGGGGCTCGGGGAGTGAAAAACTGTTTTTT.

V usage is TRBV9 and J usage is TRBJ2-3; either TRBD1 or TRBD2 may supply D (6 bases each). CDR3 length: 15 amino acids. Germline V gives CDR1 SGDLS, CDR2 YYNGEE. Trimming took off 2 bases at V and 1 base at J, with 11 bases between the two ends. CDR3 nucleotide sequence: TGTGCCAGCAGCGTTGGGGGGCGTCGCACAGATACGCAGTATTTT. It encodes CASSVGGRRTDTQYF.

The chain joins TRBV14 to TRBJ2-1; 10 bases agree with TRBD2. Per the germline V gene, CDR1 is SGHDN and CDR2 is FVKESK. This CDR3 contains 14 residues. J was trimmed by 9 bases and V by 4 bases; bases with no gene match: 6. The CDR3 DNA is TGTGCCAGCAGCCGAACACTAGCGGGGACTGAGCAGTTCTTC. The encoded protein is CASSRTLAGTEQFF.

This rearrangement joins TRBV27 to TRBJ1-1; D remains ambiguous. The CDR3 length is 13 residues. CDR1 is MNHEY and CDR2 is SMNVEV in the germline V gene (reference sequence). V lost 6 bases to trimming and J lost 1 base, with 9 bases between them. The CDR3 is CASRLTENTEAFF. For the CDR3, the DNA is TGTGCCAGCAGACTTACAGAGAACACTGAAGCTTTCTTT.

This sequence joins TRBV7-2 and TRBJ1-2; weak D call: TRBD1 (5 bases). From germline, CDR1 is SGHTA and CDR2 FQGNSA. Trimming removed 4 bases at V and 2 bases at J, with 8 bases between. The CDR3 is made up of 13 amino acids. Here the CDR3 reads CASSSQENYGYTF. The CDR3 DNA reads TGTGCCAGCAGCTCACAGGAAAACTATGGCTACACCTTC.

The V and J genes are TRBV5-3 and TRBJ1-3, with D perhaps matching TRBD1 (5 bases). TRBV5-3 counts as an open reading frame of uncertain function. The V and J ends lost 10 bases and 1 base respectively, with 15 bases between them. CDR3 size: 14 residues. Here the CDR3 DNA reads TGTGCCCGGAGGGGTGGGGTATCTGGAAACACCATATATTTT. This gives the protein CARRGGVSGNTIYF.

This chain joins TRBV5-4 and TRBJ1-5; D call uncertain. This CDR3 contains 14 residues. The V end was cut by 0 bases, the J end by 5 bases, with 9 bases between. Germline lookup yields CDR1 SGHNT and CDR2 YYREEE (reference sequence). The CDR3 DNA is TGTGCCAGCAGCTTGGAAGGACGGGATCAGCCCCAGCATTTT. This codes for CASSLEGRDQPQHF.

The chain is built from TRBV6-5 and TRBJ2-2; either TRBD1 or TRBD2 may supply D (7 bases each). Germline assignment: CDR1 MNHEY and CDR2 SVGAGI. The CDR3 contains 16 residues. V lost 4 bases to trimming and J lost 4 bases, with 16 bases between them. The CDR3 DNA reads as TGTGCCAGCAGTTCAGGGGGGGGAGGGGTCACCGGGGAGCTGTTTTTT. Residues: CASSSGGGGVTGELFF.